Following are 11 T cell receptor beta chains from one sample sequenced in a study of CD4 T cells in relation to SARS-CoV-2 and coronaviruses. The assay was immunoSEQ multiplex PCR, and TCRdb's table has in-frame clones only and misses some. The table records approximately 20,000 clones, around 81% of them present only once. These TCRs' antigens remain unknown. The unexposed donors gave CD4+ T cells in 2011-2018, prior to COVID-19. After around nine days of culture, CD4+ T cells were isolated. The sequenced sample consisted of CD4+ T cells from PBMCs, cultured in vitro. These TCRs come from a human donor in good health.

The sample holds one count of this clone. The CDR3 DNA follows: TGTGCCAGCAGCGGCACCAACACCGCGGCCTACAATGAGCAGTTCTTC. Translating gives CASSGTNTAAYNEQFF. The genes are TRBV2 and TRBJ2-1; D not resolved. Trimming took off 6 bases at V and 2 bases at J, with 17 bases between the two ends. CDR1 and CDR2 (germline): SNHLY, FYNNEI. There are 16 residues in the CDR3.

The CDR3 reads CASSQDSGRGFRGYTF. The CDR3 coding sequence is TGCGCCAGCAGCCAAGATAGCGGCAGGGGCTTCCGCGGCTACACCTTC. The chain employs TRBV4-1 and TRBJ1-2; possible D gene TRBD1, 6 bases. The germline CDR1 and CDR2 sequences are MGHRA and YSYEKL. V dropped 0 bases and J dropped 8 bases, with 19 bases sitting between them. The CDR3 has 16 amino acids.

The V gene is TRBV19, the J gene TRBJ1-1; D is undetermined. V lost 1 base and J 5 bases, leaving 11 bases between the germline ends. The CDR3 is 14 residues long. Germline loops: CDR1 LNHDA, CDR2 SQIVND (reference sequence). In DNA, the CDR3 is TGTGCCAGTAGTATAGGATGGGGTGAGACTGAAGCTTTCTTT. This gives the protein CASSIGWGETEAFF.

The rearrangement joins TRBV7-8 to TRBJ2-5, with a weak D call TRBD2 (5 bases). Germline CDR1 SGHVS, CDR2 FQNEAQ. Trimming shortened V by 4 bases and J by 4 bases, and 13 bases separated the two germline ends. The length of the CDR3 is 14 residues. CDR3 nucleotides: TGTGCCAGCAGCTGGGGAGCTATTCCAGAGACCCAGTACTTC. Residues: CASSWGAIPETQYF. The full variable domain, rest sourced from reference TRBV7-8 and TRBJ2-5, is GAGVSQSPRYKVAKRGQDVALRCDPISGHVSLFWYQQALGQGPEFLTYFQNEAQLDKSGLPSDRFFAERPEGSVSTLKIQRTQQEDSAVYLCASSWGAIPETQYFGPGTRLLVL.

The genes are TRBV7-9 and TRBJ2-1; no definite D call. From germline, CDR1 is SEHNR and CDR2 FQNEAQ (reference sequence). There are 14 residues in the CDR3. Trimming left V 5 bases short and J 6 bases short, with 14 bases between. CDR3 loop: CASSRDRALNEQFF. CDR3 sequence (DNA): TGTGCCAGCAGCCGCGATCGGGCCCTCAATGAGCAGTTCTTC.

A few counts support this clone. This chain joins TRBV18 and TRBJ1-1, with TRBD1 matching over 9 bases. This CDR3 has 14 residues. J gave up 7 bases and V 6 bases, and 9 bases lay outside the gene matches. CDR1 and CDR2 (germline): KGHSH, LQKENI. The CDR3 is CASSTQGQGVEAFF. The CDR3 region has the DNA TGTGCCAGCTCGACCCAGGGACAGGGTGTTGAAGCTTTCTTT. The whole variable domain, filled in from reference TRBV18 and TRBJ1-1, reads NAGVMQNPRHLVRRRGQEARLRCSPMKGHSHVYWYRQLPEEGLKFMVYLQKENIIDESGMPKERFSAEFPKEGPSILRIQQVVRGDSAAYFCASSTQGQGVEAFFGQGTRLTVV.

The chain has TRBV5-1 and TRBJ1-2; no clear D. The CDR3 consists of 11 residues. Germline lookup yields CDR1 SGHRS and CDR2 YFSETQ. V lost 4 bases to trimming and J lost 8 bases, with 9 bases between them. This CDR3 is CASSIAGGYTF. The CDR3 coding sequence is TGCGCCAGCAGCATCGCGGGCGGCTACACCTTC.

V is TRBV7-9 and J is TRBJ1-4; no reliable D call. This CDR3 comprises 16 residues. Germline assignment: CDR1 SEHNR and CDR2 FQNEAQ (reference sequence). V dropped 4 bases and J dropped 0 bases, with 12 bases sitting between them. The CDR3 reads CASSSIAWATNEKLFF. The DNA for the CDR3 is TGTGCCAGCAGCTCCATAGCCTGGGCAACTAATGAAAAACTGTTTTTT.

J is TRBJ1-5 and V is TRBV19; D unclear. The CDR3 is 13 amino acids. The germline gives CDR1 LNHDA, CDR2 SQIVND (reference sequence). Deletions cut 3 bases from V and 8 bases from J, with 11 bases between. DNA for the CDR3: TGTGCCAGTAGTATTGGGCAGAGAAAGCCCCAGCATTTT. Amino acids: CASSIGQRKPQHF.

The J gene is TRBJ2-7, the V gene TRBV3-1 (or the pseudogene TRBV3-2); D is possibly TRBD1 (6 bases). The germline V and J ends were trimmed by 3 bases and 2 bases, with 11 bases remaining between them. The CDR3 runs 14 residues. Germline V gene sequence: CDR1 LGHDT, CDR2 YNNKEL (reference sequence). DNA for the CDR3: TGTGCCAGCAGCCACGGACAGCTTCCCTACGAGCAGTACTTC. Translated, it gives CASSHGQLPYEQYF.

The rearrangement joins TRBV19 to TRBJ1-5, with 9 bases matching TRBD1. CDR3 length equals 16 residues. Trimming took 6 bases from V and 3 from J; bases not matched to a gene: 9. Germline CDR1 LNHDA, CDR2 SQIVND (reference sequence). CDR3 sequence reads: CASRSGTGSYNQPQHF. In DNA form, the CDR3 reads TGTGCCAGTAGGTCAGGGACAGGGTCATACAATCAGCCCCAGCATTTT.